One and the same sample provided the 29 T cell receptor beta chains below, sequenced in a study of shared clonotypes between healthy human individuals. Clones were read by immunoSEQ multiplex PCR, and TCRdb kept only the in-frame ones, dropping some. In the table there are 2 million to 2.5 million clones, nearly 97% of which are singletons. The sequenced material came from naive CD4+ T cells sorted from blood. Indicated subset: CD45RA+ positively selected. The receptors derive from a man aged 18 to 29 in good health.

This clone appeared once. The V and J genes are TRBV4-3 and TRBJ2-5; no definite D call. The closer fit of TRBJ2-7 to the DNA end suggests the J call may be wrong. The CDR3 has 17 amino acids. In germline, CDR1 is LGHNA, CDR2 YSLEER. The CDR3 nucleotides are TGCGCCAGCAGCCAATCCATTATCTACGACGGTAAGAGCGAGCAGTACTTC. It is translated as CASSQSIIYDGKSEQYF.

Details on this clone: Distinct nucleotide sequences in the sample also encode this CDR3. The rearrangement links TRBV5-1 to TRBJ1-1; D remains unclear. Germline CDR1 reads SGHRS; CDR2 reads YFSETQ. The ends were cut back, 0 bases at V and 2 bases at J, with 8 bases in the middle. The length of the CDR3 is 14 residues. CDR3 sequence reads: CASSLEVGNTEAFF. The DNA of the CDR3 is TGCGCCAGCAGCTTGGAGGTGGGAAACACTGAAGCTTTCTTT.

The V call is TRBV6-1, the J call TRBJ2-6, with D tentatively TRBD1 (6 bases). The V end was cut by 4 bases, the J end by 3 bases, with 13 bases between. The CDR3 runs 16 residues. CDR1 MNHNS and CDR2 SASEGT come from the germline V gene. Here the CDR3 reads CASSADRFRGANVLTF. The CDR3 region has the DNA TGTGCCAGCAGTGCCGACAGGTTTCGTGGGGCCAACGTCCTGACTTTC.

This CDR3 is CASRAGGAIAYEQYF. As DNA, the CDR3 is TGTGCCAGCAGAGCCGGGGGTGCAATAGCCTACGAGCAGTACTTC. This sequence joins TRBV6-5 and TRBJ2-7; the D gene is possibly TRBD2 (6 bases). Deletions cut 6 bases from V and 2 bases from J, with 17 bases between. The CDR3 spans 15 residues. From germline, CDR1 is MNHEY and CDR2 SVGAGI.

The rearrangement uses TRBV5-4 and TRBJ2-4; D may be TRBD1 (6 bases). The CDR3 length is 17 residues. Germline V gene sequence: CDR1 SGHNT, CDR2 YYREEE (reference sequence). V gave up 4 bases and J gave up 1 base, with 18 bases separating them. CDR3 residues: CASSRFAERGAKNIQYF. The CDR3 nucleotides read TGTGCCAGCAGCCGCTTCGCCGAGAGGGGGGCCAAAAACATTCAGTACTTC.

For this clone: Other DNA sequences from this sample encode an identical CDR3 as well. V is TRBV27 and J is TRBJ2-7, with 10 bases aligning to TRBD1. From germline, CDR1 is MNHEY and CDR2 SMNVEV (reference sequence). V gave up 4 bases and J gave up 2 bases; unmatched junction bases: 5. This CDR3 spans 15 amino acids. In DNA form, the CDR3 reads TGTGCCAGCAGTTATAGGGACAGGGGTCCCTACGAGCAGTACTTC. Its translation is CASSYRDRGPYEQYF.

The genes are TRBV28 and TRBJ1-6; possibly TRBD1 for D (6 bases). This CDR3 spans 14 amino acids. Germline V gene sequence: CDR1 MDHEN, CDR2 SYDVKM. Trimming removed 7 bases at V and 6 bases at J, with 13 bases between. Written as DNA, the CDR3 is TGTGCCAGCAAATTTGGACAGACTAATTCACCCCTCCACTTT. This sequence encodes CASKFGQTNSPLHF.

V and J are TRBV9 and TRBJ2-5; 12 bases are shared with TRBD2. Germline CDR1 is SGDLS and CDR2 is YYNGEE. The CDR3 loop spans 17 amino acids. With 0 bases clipped from V and 0 bases from J, the junction kept 3 bases outside the gene matches. CDR3 residues: CASSVAGLAGYQETQYF. The CDR3 DNA is TGTGCCAGCAGCGTAGCCGGACTAGCGGGATACCAAGAGACCCAGTACTTC.

The chain couples TRBV6-4 to TRBJ2-3; D not certain. Germline CDR1 MRHNA, CDR2 SNTAGT. V was pared by 1 base and J by 1 base, with 9 bases between. This CDR3 contains 15 residues. This CDR3 is CASSDWAAGTDTQYF. For the CDR3, the DNA is TGTGCCAGCAGTGACTGGGCTGCGGGCACAGATACGCAGTATTTT.

The J gene is TRBJ2-7, the V gene TRBV4-3, with TRBD1 identical over 8 bases. There are 16 residues in the CDR3. V was pared by 1 base and J by 5 bases, with 10 bases of the junction left unmatched. CDR1 is LGHNA, CDR2 YSLEER, per germline. CDR3 coding DNA: TGCGCCAGCAGCCAAGGGTGGGGGCAGGGGGCCGACGAGCAGTACTTC. It yields the protein CASSQGWGQGADEQYF.

J is TRBJ2-5 and V is TRBV7-2, with D possibly matching TRBD1 (5 bases). Deletions cut 5 bases from V and 0 bases from J, with 13 bases between. This CDR3 is 15 amino acids long. In germline, CDR1 is SGHTA, CDR2 FQGNSA. The CDR3 region has the DNA TGTGCCAGCAGCATCGATGGCAGGGACCAAGAGACCCAGTACTTC. Its protein is CASSIDGRDQETQYF.

V is TRBV10-2 and J is TRBJ2-5; 10 bases align to TRBD1. This CDR3 has 15 residues. With 5 bases clipped from V and 5 bases from J, the junction kept 8 bases outside the gene matches. Germline V CDR1 and CDR2: WSHSY, SAAADI. Here the CDR3 DNA reads TGCGCCAGCAGTCCCAGACAGGGGGCATGGGAGACCCAGTACTTC. It yields the protein CASSPRQGAWETQYF.

J is TRBJ2-5 and V is TRBV9; D not resolved. Trimming left V 0 bases short and J 5 bases short, with 5 bases between. In germline, CDR1 is SGDLS, CDR2 YYNGEE. The CDR3 has 12 residues. The CDR3 is CASSVDRETQYF. DNA of the CDR3: TGTGCCAGCAGCGTAGACCGGGAGACCCAGTACTTC.

The V call is TRBV7-8, the J call TRBJ1-1; D ambiguous. The V and J ends lost 2 bases and 6 bases respectively, with 10 bases between them. Germline V gene data show CDR1 as SGHVS and CDR2 as FQNEAQ. There are 13 residues in the CDR3. CDR3 DNA sequence: TGTGCCAGCAGCTTACGCCGAGGCCCTGAAGCTTTCTTT. This codes for CASSLRRGPEAFF.

V usage is TRBV4-1 and J usage is TRBJ2-1, with 8 bases matching TRBD2. CDR1 and CDR2 (germline): MGHRA, YSYEKL. V dropped 4 bases and J dropped 7; count of bases not matched to a gene: 9. The CDR3 extends over 15 amino acids. The CDR3 nucleotides are TGCGCCAGCAGCCGGGTTGGCGGGGGGACTAATGAGCAGTTCTTC. Protein product: CASSRVGGGTNEQFF.

This chain connects TRBV10-3 to TRBJ1-1; no firm D call. CDR3 length: 14 amino acids. V lost 7 bases and J lost 4, with 16 bases in between. Germline V lookup: CDR1 ENHRY, CDR2 SYGVKD. In nucleotides, the CDR3 is TGTGCCATCAACTCTGGGCCTGAGGGCACTGAAGCTTTCTTT. Residues: CAINSGPEGTEAFF.

This clone is a singleton in its sample. The chain has TRBV2 and TRBJ1-5; D uncertain. Trimming cost V 1 base and J 7 bases, with 14 bases left between them. Germline values: CDR1 SNHLY, CDR2 FYNNEI. This CDR3 is 15 amino acids long. DNA for the CDR3: TGTGCCAGCAGTGAAGGAAGGGTACTCGGGCAGCCCCAGCATTTT. Its protein product is CASSEGRVLGQPQHF.

The J gene is TRBJ1-5, the V gene TRBV6-5; 8 bases are shared with TRBD1. From germline, CDR1 is MNHEY and CDR2 SVGAGI. The CDR3 is made up of 14 amino acids. The junction had 2 bases not matched to a gene; V was cut back by 5 bases and J by 2 bases. The CDR3 sequence: CASSKDRGNQPQHF. The CDR3 DNA sequence: TGTGCCAGCAGTAAGGACAGGGGCAATCAGCCCCAGCATTTT.

The rearrangement links TRBV2 to TRBJ1-4, with D possibly being TRBD1 (6 bases). The germline V and J ends were trimmed by 6 bases and 5 bases, with 22 bases remaining between them. This CDR3 region has 17 residues. Looked up from germline, CDR1 is SNHLY and CDR2 is FYNNEI. This CDR3 reads CASRGTRVEGGNEKLFF. In nucleotides, the CDR3 is TGTGCCAGCAGGGGGACAAGGGTCGAGGGAGGCAATGAAAAACTGTTTTTT.

The chain is built from TRBV28 and TRBJ1-4, with unresolved D. Trimming removed 10 bases at V and 7 bases at J, with 16 bases between. From germline, CDR1 is MDHEN and CDR2 SYDVKM. The CDR3 has 13 amino acids. The CDR3 sequence: CATVTGVGEKLFF. In nucleotides, the CDR3 is TGTGCCACCGTAACGGGAGTAGGTGAAAAACTGTTTTTT. Variable domain in full (rest from reference TRBV28 and TRBJ1-4): DVKVTQSSRYLVKRTGEKVFLECVQDMDHENMFWYRQDPGLGLRLIYFSYDVKMKEKGDIPEGYSVSREKKERFSLILESASTNQTSMYLCATVTGVGEKLFFGSGTQLSVL.

The chain has TRBV28 and TRBJ2-7, with D tentatively TRBD1 (5 bases). CDR1 MDHEN and CDR2 SYDVKM come from the germline V gene. V dropped 5 bases and J dropped 3 bases, with 11 bases sitting between them. The CDR3 runs to 13 residues. The CDR3 DNA reads as TGTGCCAGCAGTCCAGCAACAGGCTACGAGCAGTACTTC. Translating it yields CASSPATGYEQYF.

This clone was seen a single time. The chain recombines TRBV7-2 with TRBJ2-3; 8 bases align to TRBD2. Germline loops: CDR1 SGHTA, CDR2 FQGNSA. The trim removed 5 bases at V and 6 bases at J, leaving 10 bases unmatched. The CDR3 is made up of 15 amino acids. In DNA form, the CDR3 reads TGTGCCAGCAGCCTTAGCGGGGCCTCCGCGGATACGCAGTATTTT. It encodes CASSLSGASADTQYF.

This chain connects TRBV6-1 to TRBJ1-1; D might be TRBD1 (6 bases). The CDR3 consists of 15 residues. Germline CDR1 MNHNS, CDR2 SASEGT. V was clipped by 6 bases and J by 0 bases, with 14 bases between them. The CDR3 sequence is CASRDQGQMNTEAFF. The CDR3 DNA follows: TGTGCCAGCAGGGACCAGGGACAAATGAACACTGAAGCTTTCTTT.

J is TRBJ1-1 and V is TRBV5-1; no clear D. Deletions cut 0 bases from V and 0 bases from J, with 6 bases between. From germline, CDR1 is SGHRS and CDR2 YFSETQ. The CDR3 runs 14 residues. The DNA of the CDR3 is TGCGCCAGCAGCTTGGGATTTCTGAACACTGAAGCTTTCTTT. Amino acid sequence: CASSLGFLNTEAFF. The full variable domain, rest sourced from reference TRBV5-1 and TRBJ1-1, is KAGVTQTPRYLIKTRGQQVTLSCSPISGHRSVSWYQQTPGQGLQFLFEYFSETQRNKGNFPGRFSGRQFSNSRSEMNVSTLELGDSALYLCASSLGFLNTEAFFGQGTRLTVV.

CDR3 residues: CATSRDLIGANAGNTIYF. CDR3 DNA sequence: TGTGCCACCAGCAGAGATCTGATAGGGGCCAACGCTGGAAACACCATATATTTT. The chain employs TRBV15 and TRBJ1-3; D might be TRBD1 (5 bases). The CDR3 length is 18 residues. Trimming pared 0 bases from V and 2 bases from J, leaving 17 bases between. Germline CDR1 LNHNV, CDR2 YYDKDF (reference sequence).

This sequence joins TRBV18 and TRBJ1-2; no firm D call. The CDR3 extends over 13 amino acids. Trimming stripped 3 bases from V and 2 bases from J, with 7 bases between. In germline, CDR1 is KGHSH, CDR2 LQKENI. In DNA, the CDR3 is TGTGCCAGCTCACCGGAGGACAACTATGGCTACACCTTC. Encoded protein: CASSPEDNYGYTF. The full variable domain, in which reference TRBV18 and TRBJ1-2 provide the parts outside the CDR3, is NAGVMQNPRHLVRRRGQEARLRCSPMKGHSHVYWYRQLPEEGLKFMVYLQKENIIDESGMPKERFSAEFPKEGPSILRIQQVVRGDSAAYFCASSPEDNYGYTFGSGTRLTVV.

This chain joins TRBV7-9 and TRBJ2-3, with a weak D call TRBD2 (6 bases). Germline loops: CDR1 SEHNR, CDR2 FQNEAQ (reference sequence). The CDR3 runs to 13 residues. V lost 7 bases and J 5 bases, leaving 13 bases between the germline ends. The CDR3 spells CASNGGLRDTQYF. The CDR3 coding sequence is TGTGCCAGCAATGGGGGGTTGAGAGATACGCAGTATTTT.

This sequence joins TRBV5-6 and TRBJ2-2; TRBD1 agrees at 9 bases. V lost 3 bases and J lost 13; bases outside the gene matches: 13. Looked up from germline, CDR1 is SGHDT and CDR2 is YYEEEE. This CDR3 is 15 amino acids long. The CDR3 nucleotides are TGTGCCAGCAGCTACACCGGGACAGGGCACGTGGGGCTGTTTTTT. Its translation is CASSYTGTGHVGLFF. The whole variable domain, filled in from reference TRBV5-6 and TRBJ2-2, reads DAGVTQSPTHLIKTRGQQVTLRCSPKSGHDTVSWYQQALGQGPQFIFQYYEEEERQRGNFPDRFSGHQFPNYSSELNVNALLLGDSALYLCASSYTGTGHVGLFFGEGSRLTVL.

The V call is TRBV5-1, the J call TRBJ2-7; tentatively, D is TRBD1 or TRBD2 (7 bases each). Germline V gene sequence: CDR1 SGHRS, CDR2 YFSETQ. The CDR3 has 13 residues. Trimming took off 4 bases at V and 6 bases at J, with 14 bases between the two ends. CDR3 sequence (DNA): TGCGCCAGCAGCCCCAGGGGGGGAGGCGAGCAGTACTTC. This translates into CASSPRGGGEQYF.